The rows below give T cell receptor beta chains drawn from one sample of a study of OX40 agonist ivuxolimab in advanced cancers. Profiled with immunoSEQ multiplex PCR; TCRdb holds only in-frame clones, not every one. The table has around 100,000 clones, 80% to 90% seen once; the top ten hold under 0.35%. This material consisted of CD4+ or CD8+ T cells sorted from blood, taken in a trial of the OX40 agonist ivuxolimab. These receptors were taken from an adult with an advanced solid tumor such as melanoma, head and neck, liver or kidney cancer. Each CDR3 is given with its conserved first and last residue. Expanded clones are given a class, and other clones once, few, many or no size at all.

abundance: .
j_gene: TRBJ1-3
v_gene: TRBV30
CDR3aa: CAWRNRDTYSGNTIYF

abundance: .
j_gene: TRBJ1-5
v_gene: TRBV5-1
CDR3aa: CASSLTGGFDQPQHF

abundance: .
j_gene: TRBJ1-1
v_gene: TRBV5-6
CDR3aa: CASSFGQGAFGAFF

abundance: .
j_gene: TRBJ1-2
v_gene: TRBV5-1
CDR3aa: CASSPPGQGGYGYTF

abundance: .
j_gene: TRBJ1-4
v_gene: TRBV28
CDR3aa: CASSLSGGPNEKLFF

abundance: .
j_gene: TRBJ1-3
v_gene: TRBV7-9
CDR3aa: CASLRGTGNTIYF

abundance: .
j_gene: TRBJ2-3
v_gene: TRBV20-1
CDR3aa: CSARTDTQYF

abundance: once
j_gene: TRBJ2-5
v_gene: TRBV30
CDR3aa: CAWSQLAGGLQETQYF

abundance: once
j_gene: TRBJ2-1
v_gene: TRBV30
CDR3aa: CAWSVRNEQFF

abundance: once
j_gene: TRBJ2-5
v_gene: TRBV19
CDR3aa: CASSTRTTQETQYF

abundance: .
j_gene: TRBJ1-2
v_gene: TRBV15
CDR3aa: CATSRDVGYGYTF

abundance: .
j_gene: TRBJ1-2
v_gene: TRBV9
CDR3aa: CASSVPGTGGNGYTF

abundance: .
j_gene: TRBJ1-1
v_gene: TRBV28
CDR3aa: CASSLRRVNLRYTEAFF

abundance: .
j_gene: TRBJ1-2
v_gene: TRBV19
CDR3aa: CASSIAGIANYGYTF

abundance: .
j_gene: TRBJ1-1
v_gene: TRBV18
CDR3aa: CASSPLAEDTEAFF